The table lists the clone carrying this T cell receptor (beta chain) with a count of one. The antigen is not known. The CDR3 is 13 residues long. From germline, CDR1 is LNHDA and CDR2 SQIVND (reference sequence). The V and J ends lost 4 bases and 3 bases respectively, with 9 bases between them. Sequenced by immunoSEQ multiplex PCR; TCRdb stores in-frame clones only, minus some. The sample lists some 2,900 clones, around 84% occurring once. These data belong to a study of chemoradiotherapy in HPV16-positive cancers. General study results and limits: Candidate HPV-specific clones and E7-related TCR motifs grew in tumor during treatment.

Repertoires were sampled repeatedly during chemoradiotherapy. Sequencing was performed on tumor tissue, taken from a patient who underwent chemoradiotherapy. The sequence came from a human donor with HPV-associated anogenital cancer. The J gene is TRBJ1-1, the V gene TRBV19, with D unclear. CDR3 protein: CASSTQRYTEAFF. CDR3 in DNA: TGTGCCAGTAGTACTCAGAGATACACTGAAGCTTTCTTT. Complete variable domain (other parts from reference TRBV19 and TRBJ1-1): DGGITQSPKYLFRKEGQNVTLSCEQNLNHDAMYWYRQDPGQGLRLIYYSQIVNDFQKGDIAEGYSVSREKKESFPLTVTSAQKNPTAFYLCASSTQRYTEAFFGQGTRLTVV.